The sequence of this TCR beta chain was determined in a study of CD8+CD57+ T cells in acquired aplastic anemia. Study overall: The study obtained an average of approximately 2.9 ug of DNA from sorted CD4+ and CD8+ cells.

General study findings and limits: Statistical testing detected no significant gap in CD8+ Simpson's diversity between patients and controls.

A word on this clonotype: Its antigen remains unidentified.

Trimming cost V 2 bases and J 2 bases; bases outside gene matches: 0. Germline V lookup: CDR1 SGHAT, CDR2 FQNNGV. The length of the CDR3 is 13 residues. The study profiled TCR beta VDJ and CDR3 using genomic DNA as template. MiXCR was run by TCRdb on the reads, yielding one entry per CDR3 protein. The sample holds fewer than 300,000 distinct CDR3 sequences, roughly 82% seen once. CD8+CD57+ cell expansion had been shown by flow cytometry in patients chosen for sequencing. The patients all had a severe acquired aplastic anemia diagnosis. Patients were untreated when blood was sampled. Material: sorted CD4+, CD8+, or CD8+CD57+ T cells (not recorded which) from PBMCs. The TCR comes from a human donor with aplastic anemia. The rearrangement links TRBV11-2 to TRBJ2-7; 7 bases match TRBD2. The CDR3 spells CASSLSGAYEQYF. The CDR3, as DNA: TGTGCCAGCAGCTTAAGCGGGGCCTACGAGCAGTACTTC.